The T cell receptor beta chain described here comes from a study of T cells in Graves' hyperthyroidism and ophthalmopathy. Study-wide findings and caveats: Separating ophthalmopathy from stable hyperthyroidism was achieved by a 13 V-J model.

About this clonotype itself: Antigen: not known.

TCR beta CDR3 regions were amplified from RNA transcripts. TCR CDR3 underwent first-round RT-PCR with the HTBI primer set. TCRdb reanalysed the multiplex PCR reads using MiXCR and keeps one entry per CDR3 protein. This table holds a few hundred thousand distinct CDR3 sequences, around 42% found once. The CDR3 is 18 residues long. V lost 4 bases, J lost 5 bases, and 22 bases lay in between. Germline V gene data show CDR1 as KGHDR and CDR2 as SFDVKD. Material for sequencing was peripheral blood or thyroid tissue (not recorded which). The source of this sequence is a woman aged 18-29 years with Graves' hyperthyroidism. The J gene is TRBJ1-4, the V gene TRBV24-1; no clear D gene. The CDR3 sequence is CATSDVDTPTAYNEKLFF. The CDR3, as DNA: TGTGCCACCAGTGACGTCGACACCCCGACGGCCTACAATGAAAAACTGTTTTTT.